This TCR beta chain was obtained from a study of blood T cell repertoires in COVID-19 (dated by TCRdb to 2018 to 2021). For context, the study as a whole: Samples covering the acute and convalescent phases of COVID-19 were provided by collaborators in the United States, Italy and Spain. The material from the prospective study consisted of cDNA or gDNA derived from T cells, B-cell-depleted T cells, or PBMCs. Subjects who had been exposed to COVID-19, were actively infected with it, or had recovered from it provided the deeply sampled blood TCRbeta repertoires that made up the dataset. The repertoires were released in a freely available public database meant as a resource for research on the immune response to SARS-CoV-2. Samples were obtained from the ongoing ImmuneRACE study (first 160 participants) and from approximately 1,200 subjects provided by 6 global collaborators. Nearly every sample came with metadata listing a de-identified subject ID, COVID-19 status, age in years and sex. Where available, HLA class I and class II types were taken from metadata supplied by the sample provider and were not determined by assay-based typing.

With respect to this clone: The antigen it recognizes is unknown. No base quality information exists; no much larger clone differs at one position.

Whole blood was collected in K2EDTA tubes by collaborating institutions according to the institutions' own protocols. For TCRbeta analysis, collaborators shipped samples as frozen whole blood, isolated PBMCs, or DNA extracted from either of those sample types. The CDR3 runs 14 amino acids, cysteine and phenylalanine included. The CDR3 DNA has 42 bases and is translated from base 1. CDR1 and CDR2 are drawn from the germline V gene (reference sequence): MNHEY, SMNVEV. V is clipped by 5 bases and J by 0 bases, and the sequence between their germline boundaries is 11 bases long. The paper as a whole reports these results and caveats: The amount of clinical and demographic metadata varied by source and participant and was provided uncurated.

TCRbeta CDR3 regions were amplified from genomic DNA using the immunoSEQ Assay, a bias-controlled multiplex PCR. Per the authors' processing: The number of nucleated cells in each sample was estimated from the amplification of reference gene primers within the assay. To quantify the absolute abundance of each unique TCRbeta CDR3 rearrangement, sequence reads were collapsed and filtered. For each sample, productive Simpson clonality was calculated as the square root of Simpson's diversity index over productive rearrangements. TCRdb obtained this table from immuneACCESS and retained in-frame rearrangements with V and J assigned. These tables miss some clones; where compared with another copy, unresolved V genes account for less than half of the shortfall, and the remainder is unexplained. The V and J calls and clone size are taken from that table; D and trimming were inferred from the DNA. The sample yields about 100,000 clones; approximately 91% were counted once. The leading ten clones occupy 5% to 6.5% of the sample.

The sequencing sample was made of peripheral blood. This chain joins TRBV27 to TRBJ2-7; TRBD2 is a possible D gene, resting on 5 matching bases. The clonotype originates from a human donor in a cohort sampled during active COVID-19. The bases read TGTGCCAGCAGTGCCGGACTCGGCTCCTACGAGCAGTACTTC. Translation gives CASSAGLGSYEQYF.